Presented here are 15 T cell receptor beta chains from one specimen sequenced in a study of molecular identifiers for immune sequencing clone quantification. TCRdb ran MiXCR on the PCR reads and lists one entry per CDR3 protein. Of about 40,000 distinct CDR3 sequences detected, nearly 25% appear once; the ten largest clones hold around 1%. Sequencing was performed on naive CD8+ T cells from blood, with Jurkat cell RNA spiked in. The subset here: FACS-sorted CD8+CD4-CCR7+CD45RA+ naive T cells. All receptors come from a human donor in good health. Some libraries in this study had Jurkat cell RNA spiked in.

This clonotype was detected ten times or more. The chain couples TRBV27 to TRBJ2-3; 12 bases fit TRBD2. The junction had 14 bases not matched to a gene; V was cut back by 6 bases and J by 4 bases. CDR1 is MNHEY and CDR2 is SMNVEV in the germline V gene (reference sequence). There are 18 residues in the CDR3. CDR3 sequence (DNA): TGTGCCAGCAGCCGATTATGGCCCGGACTAGCGGGACCAGATACGCAGTATTTT. Translating it yields CASSRLWPGLAGPDTQYF.

The chain has TRBV7-2 and TRBJ2-7; 9 bases fit TRBD2. With 8 bases clipped from V and 6 bases from J, the junction kept 14 bases outside the gene matches. Germline V CDR1 and CDR2: SGHTA, FQGNSA. The CDR3 length is 15 residues. The CDR3 DNA reads as TGTGCCAGCCGCTGCGGGGGGGGGCGCGCGTCCGAGCAGTACTTC. It encodes CASRCGGGRASEQYF.

In its sample, this clonotype was seen once. This chain links TRBV4-1 with TRBJ2-1; D gene ambiguous. V was pared by 1 base and J by 9 bases, with 13 bases between. Looked up from germline, CDR1 is MGHRA and CDR2 is YSYEKL. The CDR3 runs to 14 residues. CDR3 sequence reads: CASSQVFQVSEQFF. The CDR3 bases are TGCGCCAGCAGCCAAGTATTCCAGGTCAGTGAGCAGTTCTTC.

By sample fraction, this clonotype is medium-sized. The chain joins TRBV6-2 or TRBV6-3 to TRBJ2-3; the match to TRBD2 covers 7 bases. With V trimmed by 7 bases and J by 2 bases, 9 bases remained unmatched. The CDR3 runs to 15 residues. The germline CDR1 and CDR2 sequences are MNHEY and SVGEGT. The CDR3 DNA reads as TGTGCCAGCACCTCCACTAGCGCCCCCACAGATACGCAGTATTTT. Translation: CASTSTSAPTDTQYF.

The table lists this clonotype with a few counts. The J gene is TRBJ1-2, the V gene TRBV5-4, with D possibly TRBD1 on 5 matching bases. CDR3 length: 13 residues. V was cut by 5 bases and J by 4 bases, with 12 bases left in between. The germline V gene has CDR1 SGHNT and CDR2 YYREEE (reference sequence). CDR3 protein: CASRLRDFYGYTF. CDR3 nucleotide sequence: TGTGCCAGCAGACTCCGGGACTTCTATGGCTACACCTTC.

The sample holds many counts of this clonotype. The chain carries TRBV6-1 and TRBJ1-1; perhaps TRBD1 as D (6 bases). The V and J ends lost 6 bases and 2 bases respectively, with 16 bases between them. The CDR3 contains 15 residues. Per germline, CDR1 MNHNS and CDR2 SASEGT. The CDR3 region is CASRASGGFNTEAFF. CDR3 in DNA: TGTGCCAGCAGGGCTTCTGGGGGCTTTAACACTGAAGCTTTCTTT.

This clonotype has more than one count but fewer than ten. V is TRBV5-1 and J is TRBJ2-1; TRBD1 aligns across 10 bases. The CDR3 covers 14 residues. Trimming cost V 10 bases and J 8 bases; bases outside gene matches: 12. The germline V gene has CDR1 SGHRS and CDR2 YFSETQ. The CDR3 bases are TGCGCCCGCGGGTGGACAGGGGGGGGCGATGAGCAGTTCTTC. It specifies CARGWTGGGDEQFF.

With regard to this clonotype: A single base separates this from a much larger clone, so it may be a read error. V is TRBV29-1 and J is TRBJ1-5; D remains unclear. CDR3 size: 14 residues. Germline values: CDR1 SQVTM, CDR2 ANQGSEA. CDR3 amino acids: CSVASDSSNRPQHF. The CDR3 DNA is TGCAGCGTTGCCTCTGATAGTAGCAATCGGCCCCAGCATTTT.

This clonotype showed up many times. The V and J genes are TRBV28 and TRBJ2-5; a possible D gene is TRBD1 (6 bases). V lost 6 bases to trimming and J lost 1 base, with 9 bases between them. This CDR3 contains 13 residues. From germline, CDR1 is MDHEN and CDR2 SYDVKM. CDR3 sequence reads: CASSRDIQETQYF. In nucleotides, the CDR3 is TGTGCCAGCAGCCGGGACATCCAAGAGACCCAGTACTTC.

This clonotype was detected ten times or more. This rearrangement joins TRBV9 to TRBJ2-7, with D perhaps matching TRBD1 (5 bases). The V end lost 0 bases, the J end lost 7 bases, and 14 bases lay between the germline ends. CDR3 length: 14 residues. CDR1 is SGDLS and CDR2 is YYNGEE in the germline V gene. CDR3 DNA sequence: TGTGCCAGCAGCGTAGGTGGGGCTACGTTTGAGCAGTACTTC. This sequence encodes CASSVGGATFEQYF. The entire variable domain, with the rest obtained from reference TRBV9 and TRBJ2-7, is as follows: DSGVTQTPKHLITATGQRVTLRCSPRSGDLSVYWYQQSLDQGLQFLIQYYNGEERAKGNILERFSAQQFPDLHSELNLSSLELGDSALYFCASSVGGATFEQYFGPGTRLTVT.

This clonotype has ten or more counts. The J gene is TRBJ1-6, the V gene TRBV7-8; the match to TRBD1 covers 7 bases. CDR1 and CDR2 (germline): SGHVS, FQNEAQ. This CDR3 contains 16 residues. Trimming cost V 2 bases and J 5 bases; bases outside gene matches: 6. This CDR3 is CASSLIPGTDNSPLHF. CDR3 nucleotides: TGTGCCAGCAGCTTAATACCCGGGACAGATAATTCACCCCTCCACTTT.

Only a few counts were recorded for this clonotype. V is TRBV7-9 and J is TRBJ2-7; TRBD1 matches 9 bases. The CDR3 is 13 amino acids. CDR1 and CDR2 (germline): SEHNR, FQNEAQ (reference sequence). V shed 3 bases and J 9 bases; nucleotides not matched to a gene: 6. The CDR3 coding sequence is TGTGCCAGCAGCTTCAGGACAGGGGAAGCGCAGTACTTC. Its protein is CASSFRTGEAQYF.

This clonotype was found a few times. One end of the junction varies from germline; a read error may be responsible. The J gene is TRBJ2-3, the V gene TRBV7-6; 11 bases are shared with TRBD2. Looked up from germline, CDR1 is SGHVS and CDR2 is FNYEAQ. CDR3 length equals 16 residues. In DNA, the CDR3 is TGTGCCAGCAGCTCGACACTAGCGGGGGCGATAGATATGCAGTATTTT. It translates to CASSSTLAGAIDMQYF. The full variable domain, its missing parts supplied by reference TRBV7-6 and TRBJ2-3, is GAGVSQSPRYKVTKRGQDVALRCDPISGHVSLYWYRQALGQGPEFLTYFNYEAQQDKSGLPNDRFSAERPEGSISTLTIQRTEQRDSAMYRCASSSTLAGAIDMQYFGPGTRLTVL.

About this clonotype itself: Germline and junction disagree at one end, which may indicate a read error. The rearrangement links TRBV5-3 to TRBJ2-5; 9 bases are shared with TRBD1. Being an ORF, TRBV5-3 has a function that is uncertain. The CDR3 totals 18 residues. As DNA, the CDR3 is TGTGCCAGCAGCTTTTACATCCTGGTATTGGACAGGGGAGCGCCCCCGTACTTC. Translating gives CASSFYILVLDRGAPPYF.

This clonotype was seen at least ten times. The rearrangement uses TRBV7-9 and TRBJ2-4; 9 nucleotides line up with TRBD2. The germline CDR1 and CDR2 sequences are SEHNR and FQNEAQ (reference sequence). The junction had 12 bases not matched to a gene; V was cut back by 1 base and J by 5 bases. There are 18 residues in the CDR3. As DNA, the CDR3 is TGTGCCAGCAGCTTAGTTCGGCGCGGGAGGGCCAATGAAAACATTCAGTACTTC. Translation gives CASSLVRRGRANENIQYF.